This TCR beta chain is drawn from a study of shared clonotypes between healthy human individuals. V gave up 3 bases and J gave up 4 bases; unmatched junction bases: 5. Germline V gene data show CDR1 as LGHNA and CDR2 as YNFKEQ. CDR3 length equals 16 residues. TCRdb's copy holds only in-frame clones and misses some; the assay was immunoSEQ multiplex PCR. The sample includes around 1.4 million clones, less than 99% of them seen just once. With respect to this clone: Its target is unknown.

Overall study results and limits: Naive CD4 clonotype sharing across a few donors was approximately 5%. When compared with the clonotypes that were shared by all four sorted-subset donors, the non-shared clonotypes turned out to have lower generation probabilities.

This TCR came from a man aged 25-45 years in good health. V is TRBV4-2 and J is TRBJ2-1, with 11 bases aligning to TRBD2. Sequenced sample: naive CD4+ T cells sorted from blood. Sample subset: CD45RA+ positively selected. The CDR3 DNA is TGTGCCAGCAGCCAGATAGCGGGAGGGATTTACAATGAGCAGTTCTTC. It encodes CASSQIAGGIYNEQFF.